These T cell receptor beta chains were read from a single sample in a study of cytomegalovirus exposure and HLA in healthy donors. Repertoires were generated with immunoSEQ multiplex PCR, while TCRdb's copy carries only in-frame clones and drops some. Its listing shows about 140,000 clones. Specimen: PBMCs. The receptors here all came from a male donor in good health and CMV-seronegative. Each CDR3 is given with its conserved first and last residue. D genes are given only for firm matches.

D gene	V gene	J gene	CDR3 protein	CDR3 DNA
.	TRBV19	TRBJ2-2	CASSNGNTGELFF	TGTGCCAGTAGTAACGGGAACACCGGGGAGCTGTTTTTT
TRBD2	TRBV4-2	TRBJ2-3	CASSQGTSGADTQYF	TGTGCCAGCAGCCAAGGGACTAGCGGGGCAGATACGCAGTATTTT
TRBD1	TRBV25-1	TRBJ2-5	CASSEPQWTGRQETQYF	TGTGCCAGCAGTGAACCCCAATGGACAGGGAGGCAAGAGACCCAGTACTTC
TRBD2	TRBV5-1	TRBJ2-1	CASSLELAGNNEQFF	TGCGCCAGCAGCTTGGAACTAGCGGGGAACAATGAGCAGTTCTTC
TRBD2	TRBV7-2	TRBJ2-5	CASSERTSGGHETQYF	TGTGCCAGCAGCGAACGGACTAGCGGGGGTCACGAGACCCAGTACTTC
.	TRBV30	TRBJ2-7	CAWSTPPGSPGEQYF	TGTGCCTGGAGTACCCCCCCAGGATCTCCCGGCGAGCAGTACTTC
.	TRBV6-1	TRBJ1-5	CASSEGNRGNQPQHF	TGTGCCAGCAGTGAGGGGAACAGGGGCAATCAGCCCCAGCATTTT
TRBD1	TRBV4-1	TRBJ1-1	CASSQDRGLTEAFF	TGCGCCAGCAGCCAAGACAGGGGGCTGACTGAAGCTTTCTTT
TRBD1	TRBV19	TRBJ1-5	CASSILGTGSQPQHF	TGTGCCAGTAGTATTTTAGGGACAGGGTCACAGCCCCAGCATTTT
TRBD1	TRBV10-3	TRBJ2-7	CAIGLRGYEQYF	TGTGCCATCGGCCTCAGGGGGTACGAGCAGTACTTC
TRBD1	TRBV6-1	TRBJ1-2	CASSETGVPYGYTF	TGTGCCAGCAGTGAAACAGGGGTCCCATATGGCTACACCTTC
.	TRBV5-1	TRBJ2-7	CASSLGGGYSYEQYF	TGCGCCAGCAGCTTGGGCGGGGGCTACTCCTACGAGCAGTACTTC
TRBD1	TRBV7-2	TRBJ2-7	CASSTRDRAAYEQYF	TGTGCCAGCAGCACTCGGGACAGGGCAGCCTACGAGCAGTACTTC
.	TRBV5-3	TRBJ2-1	CARSFYNEQFF	TGTGCCAGATCCTTCTACAATGAGCAGTTCTTC
TRBD2	TRBV6-1	TRBJ2-7	CASSAGTSGVSSYEQYF	TGTGCCAGCAGTGCCGGGACTAGCGGGGTTAGCTCCTACGAGCAGTACTTC
TRBD1	TRBV5-8	TRBJ1-1	CASSSRGLVTEAFF	TGTGCCAGCAGCTCCAGGGGGCTGGTAACTGAAGCTTTCTTT
.	TRBV19	TRBJ2-5	CASSRQAGQETQYF	TGTGCCAGTAGTAGACAAGCGGGCCAAGAGACCCAGTACTTC
.	TRBV6-6	TRBJ2-7	CASSYSGGSYEQYF	TGTGCCAGCAGTTACTCAGGGGGCTCCTACGAGCAGTACTTC
.	TRBV27	TRBJ1-1	CASGSLTEAFF	TGTGCCAGCGGCTCCTTAACTGAAGCTTTCTTT
.	TRBV4-2	TRBJ1-5	CASSQAGQTNQPQHF	TGTGCCAGCAGCCAAGCCGGACAGACAAATCAGCCCCAGCATTTT
TRBD1	TRBV7-9	TRBJ1-1	CASSRTGTGGTEAFF	TGTGCCAGCAGCAGGACTGGGACAGGCGGCACTGAAGCTTTCTTT
.	TRBV4-3	TRBJ1-2	CASSQDRQTPSYGYTF	TGCGCCAGCAGCCAAGATAGACAGACTCCAAGCTATGGCTACACCTTC
.	TRBV5-8	TRBJ2-7	CASVQVAYEQYF	TGTGCCAGTGTACAGGTTGCCTACGAGCAGTACTTC
.	TRBV29-1	TRBJ2-1	CSFRDNEQFF	TGCAGCTTCCGCGACAATGAGCAGTTCTTC
TRBD1	TRBV19	TRBJ1-1	CASSPRDRGLTEAFF	TGTGCCAGTAGTCCTCGGGACAGGGGGCTAACTGAAGCTTTCTTT
TRBD1	TRBV28	TRBJ1-1	CASSDRGREAFF	TGTGCCAGCAGTGACAGGGGGCGCGAAGCTTTCTTT
.	TRBV30	TRBJ2-2	CAWSRPGLTGELFF	TGTGCCTGGAGTCGCCCGGGACTTACCGGGGAGCTGTTTTTT
.	TRBV30	TRBJ2-1	CAWSQGFSSYNEQFF	TGTGCCTGGAGCCAGGGATTTAGCTCCTACAATGAGCAGTTCTTC
TRBD1	TRBV9	TRBJ2-5	CASSNRDRGPETQYF	TGTGCCAGCAGCAACCGGGACAGGGGGCCTGAGACCCAGTACTTC
.	TRBV29-1	TRBJ1-2	CSVESLGGPYGYTF	TGCAGCGTTGAAAGTCTGGGAGGACCCTATGGCTACACCTTC
TRBD1	TRBV7-2	TRBJ1-2	CASSLAKQGAAGYTF	TGTGCCAGCAGCTTAGCTAAACAGGGGGCGGCGGGCTACACCTTC
.	TRBV28	TRBJ1-5	CASSQQGYSNQPQHF	TGTGCCAGCAGTCAACAGGGTTATAGCAATCAGCCCCAGCATTTT
.	TRBV6-6	TRBJ1-4	CASTGGRTNEKLFF	TGTGCCAGCACGGGAGGCAGAACTAATGAAAAACTGTTTTTT
.	TRBV19	TRBJ2-6	CASSTGHSSGANVLTF	TGTGCCAGTAGTACCGGACACAGCTCTGGGGCCAACGTCCTGACTTTC
.	TRBV5-1	TRBJ2-1	CASSLRGKAEQFF	TGCGCCAGCAGCTTACGGGGGAAGGCCGAGCAGTTCTTC